The entry that follows covers one TCR beta chain sequence. This clonotype was counted only a few times. Which antigen it targets is not known. Within one base of it there is no much larger clone, and no base qualities were kept. The library was produced with 5' RACE. The run used an Illumina HiSeq 2500. A second roughly 7 to 11 cycle PCR used a sample-barcoded 5' primer and a J-beta primer mix. Each TCR beta cDNA molecule received a unique molecular identifier from a template-switch 5' adaptor carrying 12 random nucleotides. Each sample yielded at least 2.5 million CDR3-containing paired-end reads. The Mint cDNA synthesis kit, primed by a TRBC-specific oligonucleotide, was used to synthesize first-strand cDNA from all RNA. After uracil-DNA glycosylase treatment, a first 18-cycle PCR used universal primers M1SS and BC2_uni_R on all cDNA. The authors' analysis ran thus. Normalization of each sample was performed by random selection of 1 million high-quality reads, each carrying a distinct molecular identifier. Instead of being binned into consensus sequences, reads that shared molecular identifiers were thrown out. CDR3 identification, clonotype clustering and error correction used MiTCR with a Q25 quality threshold and the strictest error-elimination algorithm. A nonparametric unseen species model with Euler transformation was used to estimate a lower bound on total TCR beta diversity. TCRdb reprocessing: public reads trimmed at Q25 with fastp, clones called with MiXCR, in-frame beta chains kept. Each CDR3 protein appears once, grouped with its most common genes and DNA. The V and J calls reflect TCRdb's pipeline rather than the authors' work. Across this sample there are 600,000 or so distinct CDR3 sequences, with approximately 30% seen only once. 15% to 17% of the sample belongs to the ten largest clones.

The donors were under 40 Caucasian individuals from Russia, aged roughly 6 to 100 years, who were systemically healthy. Each donor gave ten milliliters of peripheral blood, collected into EDTA-treated Vacutainer tubes. PBMCs were isolated by Ficoll-Paque density-gradient centrifugation, with at least 6.5 million obtained per sample. Trizol reagent was used to extract total RNA from the PBMCs, yielding at least 5.5 micrograms per sample. For every donor, flow cytometry on a PBMC aliquot measured the percentage of naive CD45RAhigh/CD27high T cells. For CDR1 and CDR2, the germline V gene lists SGDLS and YYNGEE. At the junction V is shortened by 0 bases and J by 6 bases, with 15 bases in between. Its CDR3 holds 15 amino acids, cysteine through phenylalanine. The only DNA kept is the CDR3, 45 bases in frame from the first base. This specimen comes from a study of blood T cells in healthy people across ages (dated by TCRdb to the mid-2010s). At the level of the whole study: In model experiments, template switching captured about one uniquely barcoded TCR beta cDNA molecule for every two T cells. For two donors (one aged 18 to 30 and one aged 80 or older), the study analyzed two additional independent replicas of 1 million unique cDNA reads from the same blood draw. To avoid experimental bias, donors of different ages were spread randomly across the sequencing lanes. Four age groups were formed from the donors: young (average 16 years), middle-aged (less than 40), aged (approximately 60) and long-lived (around 80). The study measured age-related changes in TCR beta repertoire diversity using deep sequencing normalized with unique cDNA molecular identifiers. The paper's findings and limits, for the study overall: Because the CMV infection status of the donors was unknown, age-related changes in expanded clonotypes may potentially have been confounded. Compared with the aged group, the long-lived group had more naive CD4+ T cells, fewer expanded clones and increased TCR diversity, a pattern suggesting age selection. Conclusive comparison of naive and antigen-experienced compartments was prevented by the profiling of bulk unsorted PBMCs. As age increased, observed TCR beta diversity per million T cells dropped in a roughly linear way, and a significant reduction was already evident by age around 41. Total diversity estimates from one million sequenced T cells were considered lower bounds and underestimates. The percentage of naive T cells measured by flow cytometry correlated strongly with observed TCR beta diversity.

The sequence joins TRBV9 to TRBJ1-1; the D gene is perhaps TRBD1, from 5 matching bases. The sequence was obtained from a woman older than 75 in good health. The material sequenced was blood. The nucleotide sequence is given as TGTGCCAGCAGCGTAGGGGGTAGGGGAAGGGCTGAAGCTTTCTTT. Its translation is CASSVGGRGRAEAFF.